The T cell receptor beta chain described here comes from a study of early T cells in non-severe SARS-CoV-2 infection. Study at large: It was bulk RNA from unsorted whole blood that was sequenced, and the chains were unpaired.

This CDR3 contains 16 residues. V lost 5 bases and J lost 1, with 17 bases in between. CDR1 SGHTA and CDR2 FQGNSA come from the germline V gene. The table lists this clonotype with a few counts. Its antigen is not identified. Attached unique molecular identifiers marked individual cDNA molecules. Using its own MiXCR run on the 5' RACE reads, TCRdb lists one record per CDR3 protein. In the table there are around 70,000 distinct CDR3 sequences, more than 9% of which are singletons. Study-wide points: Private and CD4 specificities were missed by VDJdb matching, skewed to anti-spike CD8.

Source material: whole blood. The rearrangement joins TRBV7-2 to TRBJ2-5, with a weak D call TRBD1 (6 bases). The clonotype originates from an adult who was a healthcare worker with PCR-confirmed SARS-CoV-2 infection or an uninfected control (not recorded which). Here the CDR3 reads CASSPRRDRPQETQYF. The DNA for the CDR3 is TGTGCCAGCAGCCCACGGCGCGACAGGCCCCAAGAGACCCAGTACTTC.